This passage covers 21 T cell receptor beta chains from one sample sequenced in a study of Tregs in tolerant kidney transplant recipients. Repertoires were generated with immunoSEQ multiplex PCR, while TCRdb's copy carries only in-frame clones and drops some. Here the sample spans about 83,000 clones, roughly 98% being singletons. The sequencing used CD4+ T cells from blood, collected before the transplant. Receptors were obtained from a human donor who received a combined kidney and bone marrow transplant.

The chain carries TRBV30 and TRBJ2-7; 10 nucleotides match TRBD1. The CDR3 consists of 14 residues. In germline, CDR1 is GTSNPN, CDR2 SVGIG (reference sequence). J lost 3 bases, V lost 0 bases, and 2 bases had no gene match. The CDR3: CAWSVWTGGYEQYF. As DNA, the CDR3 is TGTGCCTGGAGTGTATGGACAGGGGGCTACGAGCAGTACTTC.

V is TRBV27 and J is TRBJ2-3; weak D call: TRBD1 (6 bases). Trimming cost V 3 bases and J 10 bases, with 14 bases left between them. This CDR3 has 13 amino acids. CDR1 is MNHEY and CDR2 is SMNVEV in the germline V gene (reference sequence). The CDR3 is CASSFSPRGAQYF. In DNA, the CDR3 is TGTGCCAGCAGTTTTTCCCCCAGGGGAGCGCAGTATTTT.

The CDR3 nucleotides are TGTGCCAGCAGCTTAGCTCCTAGCGGGGGGGCCCACGAGACCCAGTACTTC. It encodes CASSLAPSGGAHETQYF. The V call is TRBV7-8, the J call TRBJ2-5, with 12 bases that match TRBD2. The V segment lost 0 bases and the J segment 5 bases; nucleotides outside the gene matches: 7. The CDR3 runs 17 residues. Germline V lookup: CDR1 SGHVS, CDR2 FQNEAQ.

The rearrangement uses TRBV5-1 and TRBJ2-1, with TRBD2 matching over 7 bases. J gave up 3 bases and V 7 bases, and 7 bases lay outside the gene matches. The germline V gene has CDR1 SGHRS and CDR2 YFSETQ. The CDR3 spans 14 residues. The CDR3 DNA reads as TGCGCCAGCCGGGAGACTAGCCTCTACAATGAGCAGTTCTTC. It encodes CASRETSLYNEQFF.

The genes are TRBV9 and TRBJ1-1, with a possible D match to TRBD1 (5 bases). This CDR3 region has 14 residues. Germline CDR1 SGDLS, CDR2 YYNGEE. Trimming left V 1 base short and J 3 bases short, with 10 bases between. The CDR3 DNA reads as TGTGCCAGCAGCGTACAGGGTTATGACACTGAAGCTTTCTTT. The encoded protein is CASSVQGYDTEAFF. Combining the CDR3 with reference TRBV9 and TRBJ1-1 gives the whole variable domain DSGVTQTPKHLITATGQRVTLRCSPRSGDLSVYWYQQSLDQGLQFLIQYYNGEERAKGNILERFSAQQFPDLHSELNLSSLELGDSALYFCASSVQGYDTEAFFGQGTRLTVV.

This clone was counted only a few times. CDR3 protein: CASTDPGHRYGYTF. The CDR3 nucleotides are TGTGCCAGCACCGATCCGGGACATCGCTATGGCTACACCTTC. This chain uses TRBV27 with TRBJ1-2, with D maybe TRBD1 (6 bases). V was trimmed by 7 bases and J by 4 bases, leaving 16 bases between them. The germline gives CDR1 MNHEY, CDR2 SMNVEV (reference sequence). This CDR3 is built from 14 residues.

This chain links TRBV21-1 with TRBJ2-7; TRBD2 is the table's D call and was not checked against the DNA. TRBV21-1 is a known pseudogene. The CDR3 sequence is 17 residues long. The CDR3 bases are TGTGCCAGCAGCACTCACTCCCGGACTAGCGGGAGTGACGAGCAGTACTTC. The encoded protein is CASSTHSRTSGSDEQYF.

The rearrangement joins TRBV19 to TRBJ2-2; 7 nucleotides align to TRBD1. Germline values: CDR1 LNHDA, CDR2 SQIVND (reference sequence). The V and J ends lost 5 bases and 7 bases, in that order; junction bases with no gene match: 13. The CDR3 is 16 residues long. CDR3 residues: CASSPRGAGGIGELFF. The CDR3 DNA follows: TGTGCCAGTAGTCCCCGCGGAGCAGGGGGAATCGGGGAGCTGTTTTTT.

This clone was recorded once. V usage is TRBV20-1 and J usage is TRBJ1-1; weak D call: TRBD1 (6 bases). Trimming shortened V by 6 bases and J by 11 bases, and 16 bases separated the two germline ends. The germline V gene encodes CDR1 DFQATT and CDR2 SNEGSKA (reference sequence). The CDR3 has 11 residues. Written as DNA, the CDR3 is TGCAGTGCGCACCCGGGAAGGGGGGCTTTCTTT. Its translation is CSAHPGRGAFF.

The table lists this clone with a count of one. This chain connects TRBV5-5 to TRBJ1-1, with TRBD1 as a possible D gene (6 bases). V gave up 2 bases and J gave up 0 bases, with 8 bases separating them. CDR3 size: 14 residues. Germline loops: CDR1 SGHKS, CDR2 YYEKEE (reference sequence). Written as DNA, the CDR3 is TGTGCCAGCAGCTTCCAGGGGATGAACACTGAAGCTTTCTTT. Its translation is CASSFQGMNTEAFF.

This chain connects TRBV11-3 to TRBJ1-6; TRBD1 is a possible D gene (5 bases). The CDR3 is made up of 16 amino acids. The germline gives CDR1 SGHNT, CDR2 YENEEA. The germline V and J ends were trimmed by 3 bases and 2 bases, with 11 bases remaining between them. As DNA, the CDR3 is TGTGCCAGCAGCTTCGCCGGACACGCCTATAATTCACCCCTCCACTTT. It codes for CASSFAGHAYNSPLHF.

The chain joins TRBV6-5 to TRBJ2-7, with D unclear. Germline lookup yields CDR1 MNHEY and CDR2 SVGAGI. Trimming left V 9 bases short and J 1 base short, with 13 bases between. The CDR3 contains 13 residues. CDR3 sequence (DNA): TGTGCCAGTGCGGCGGCGAGTTCCTACGAGCAGTACTTC. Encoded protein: CASAAASSYEQYF.

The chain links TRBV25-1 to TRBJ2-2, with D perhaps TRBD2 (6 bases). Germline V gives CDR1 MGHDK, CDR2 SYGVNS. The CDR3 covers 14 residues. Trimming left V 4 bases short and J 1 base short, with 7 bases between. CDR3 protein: CASSGGGNTGELFF. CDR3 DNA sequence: TGTGCCAGCAGTGGGGGAGGGAACACCGGGGAGCTGTTTTTT. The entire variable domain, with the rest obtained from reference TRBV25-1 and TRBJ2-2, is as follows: EADIYQTPRYLVIGTGKKITLECSQTMGHDKMYWYQQDPGMELHLIHYSYGVNSTEKGDLSSESTVSRIRTEHFPLTLESARPSHTSQYLCASSGGGNTGELFFGEGSRLTVL.

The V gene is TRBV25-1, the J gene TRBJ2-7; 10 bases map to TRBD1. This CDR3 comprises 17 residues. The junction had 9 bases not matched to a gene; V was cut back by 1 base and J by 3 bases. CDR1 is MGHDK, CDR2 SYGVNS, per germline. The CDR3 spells CASSEWVGGTGDYEQYF. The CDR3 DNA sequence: TGTGCCAGCAGTGAATGGGTGGGCGGGACAGGGGACTACGAGCAGTACTTC.

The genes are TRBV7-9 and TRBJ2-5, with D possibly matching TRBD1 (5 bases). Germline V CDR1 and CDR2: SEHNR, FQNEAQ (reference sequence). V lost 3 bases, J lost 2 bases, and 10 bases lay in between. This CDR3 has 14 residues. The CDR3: CASSFMTVQETQYF. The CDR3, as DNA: TGTGCCAGCAGCTTTATGACAGTTCAAGAGACCCAGTACTTC.

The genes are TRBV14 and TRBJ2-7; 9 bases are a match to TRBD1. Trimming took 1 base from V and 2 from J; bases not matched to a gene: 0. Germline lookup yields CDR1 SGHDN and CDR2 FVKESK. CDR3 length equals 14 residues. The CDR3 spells CASSQGQGAYEQYF. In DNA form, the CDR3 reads TGTGCCAGCAGCCAAGGACAGGGGGCCTACGAGCAGTACTTC.

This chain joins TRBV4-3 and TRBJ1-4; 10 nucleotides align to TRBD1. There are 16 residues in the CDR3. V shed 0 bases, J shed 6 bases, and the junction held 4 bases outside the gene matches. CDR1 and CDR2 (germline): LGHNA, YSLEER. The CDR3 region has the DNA TGCGCCAGCAGCCAAGACCCGGGACAGGGGTATGAAAAACTGTTTTTT. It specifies CASSQDPGQGYEKLFF.

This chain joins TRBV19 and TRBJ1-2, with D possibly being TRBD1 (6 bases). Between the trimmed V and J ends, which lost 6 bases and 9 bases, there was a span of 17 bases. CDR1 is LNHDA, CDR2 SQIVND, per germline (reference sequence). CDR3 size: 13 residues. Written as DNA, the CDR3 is TGTGCCAGTAGCCCATTACAGGGATGGCGCTACACCTTC. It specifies CASSPLQGWRYTF.

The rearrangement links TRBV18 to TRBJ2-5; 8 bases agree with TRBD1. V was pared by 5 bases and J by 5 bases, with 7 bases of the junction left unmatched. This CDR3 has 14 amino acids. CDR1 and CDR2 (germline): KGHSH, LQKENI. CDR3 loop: CASSAQGAGETQYF. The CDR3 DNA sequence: TGTGCCAGCTCAGCCCAGGGGGCCGGGGAGACCCAGTACTTC.

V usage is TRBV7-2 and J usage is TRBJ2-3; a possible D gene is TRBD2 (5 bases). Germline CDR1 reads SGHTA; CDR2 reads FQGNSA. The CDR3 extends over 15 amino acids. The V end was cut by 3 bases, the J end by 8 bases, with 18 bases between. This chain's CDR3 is CASSFGLLDVGTQYF. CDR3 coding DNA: TGTGCCAGCAGCTTCGGACTCCTCGACGTTGGTACGCAGTATTTT.

CDR3 region: CASNLPGQRAFF. CDR3 bases: TGTGCCAGTAACCTACCGGGACAGCGAGCTTTCTTT. The chain uses TRBV19 and TRBJ1-1; the match to TRBD1 covers 7 bases. J gave up 10 bases and V 7 bases, and 9 bases lay outside the gene matches. From germline, CDR1 is LNHDA and CDR2 SQIVND (reference sequence). The CDR3 loop spans 12 amino acids.